This TCR beta chain comes out of a study of cytomegalovirus exposure and HLA in healthy donors. Study-wide background: The early release's HLA-typed donors yielded 80 million to 95 million unique TCRs. Broader study findings: Later, TCR association rates were found to vary by HLA locus, highest for DRB1 and lowest for HLA-C. In presence/absence analyses, roughly uniform sequencing depth across donors was assumed. Several of the most significant clusters appeared linked to common viral pathogens, based on a later analysis.

The primer mix had 60 Vbeta and 13 Jbeta primers. Here immunoSEQ multiplex PCR was the method, and the copy in TCRdb shows in-frame clones only, minus some. The sample carries some 100,000 clones, roughly 88% recorded once. About this clone: Its antigen is unidentified.

The material sequenced was PBMCs. This TCR was recovered from a woman aged 18-29 years in good health and CMV-seronegative.

In nucleotides, the CDR3 is TGTGCCAGCAGCCCGGGACTAGCGGTGTACCAAGAGACCCAGTACTTC. Protein product: CASSPGLAVYQETQYF. This rearrangement joins TRBV9 to TRBJ2-5; 11 bases align to TRBD2. The CDR3 contains 16 residues. Trimming at V came to 4 bases and at J to 0 bases, leaving 5 bases not matched to a gene. From germline, CDR1 is SGDLS and CDR2 YYNGEE.